The 25 T cell receptor beta chains in this list originate from one sample, sequenced in a study of cytomegalovirus exposure and HLA in healthy donors. PCR primers comprised 60 Vbeta and 13 Jbeta primers. TCRdb's copy holds only in-frame clones and misses some; the assay was immunoSEQ multiplex PCR. In the table there are around 180,000 clones, about 80% of which are singletons. Material for sequencing was PBMCs. These receptors originate from a woman under 30 in good health and CMV-seropositive.

This chain connects TRBV7-2 to TRBJ2-5; 9 nucleotides match TRBD2. The germline V gene has CDR1 SGHTA and CDR2 FQGNSA. V trimming: 3 bases; J trimming: 5 bases; junction bases outside the gene matches: 4. This CDR3 comprises 14 residues. CDR3 sequence (DNA): TGTGCCAGCAGCTTGCTAGCGGGGTCGGAGACCCAGTACTTC. This encodes CASSLLAGSETQYF.

J is TRBJ1-2 and V is TRBV30; 7 bases are a match to TRBD1. The germline V gene encodes CDR1 GTSNPN and CDR2 SVGIG (reference sequence). The V and J ends lost 3 bases and 4 bases, in that order; junction bases with no gene match: 5. CDR3 length: 13 residues. The CDR3 DNA sequence: TGTGCCTGGAGCCCCGACAGGGCCTATGGCTACACCTTC. Protein product: CAWSPDRAYGYTF.

The rearrangement links TRBV18 to TRBJ1-4; TRBD1 matches at 8 bases. With V trimmed by 3 bases and J by 8 bases, 5 bases remained unmatched. The CDR3 sequence is 14 residues long. CDR1 KGHSH and CDR2 LQKENI come from the germline V gene. The CDR3 coding sequence is TGTGCCAGCTCACCCGACAGGGGAGGGGAAAAACTGTTTTTT. Its protein product is CASSPDRGGEKLFF.

The J gene is TRBJ1-2, the V gene TRBV6-1; possibly TRBD1 for D (5 bases). This CDR3 spans 13 amino acids. Trimming pared 2 bases from V and 3 bases from J, leaving 7 bases between. Germline lookup yields CDR1 MNHNS and CDR2 SASEGT. CDR3 coding DNA: TGTGCCAGCAGTGAATGGGGGGACTATGGCTACACCTTC. This encodes CASSEWGDYGYTF.

This chain joins TRBV30 and TRBJ1-2; D might be TRBD1 (5 bases). Germline V gene sequence: CDR1 GTSNPN, CDR2 SVGIG (reference sequence). V lost 3 bases, J lost 3 bases, and 20 bases lay in between. The CDR3 has 16 residues. CDR3 in DNA: TGTGCCTGGAGCGGAAGCTCAGGGATCGTTTACTATGGCTACACCTTC. This translates into CAWSGSSGIVYYGYTF.

This chain uses TRBV2 with TRBJ2-3, with 13 positions matching TRBD2. Per germline, CDR1 SNHLY and CDR2 FYNNEI. CDR3 length: 15 amino acids. Trimming at V came to 4 bases and at J to 6 bases, leaving 4 bases not matched to a gene. The CDR3 reads CASSARTSGGDTQYF. In DNA form, the CDR3 reads TGTGCCAGCAGTGCGCGGACTAGCGGGGGCGATACGCAGTATTTT.

The chain employs TRBV7-8 and TRBJ1-2, with D maybe TRBD1 (6 bases). The germline CDR1 and CDR2 sequences are SGHVS and FQNEAQ. The CDR3 consists of 13 residues. V was cut by 1 base and J by 6 bases, with 9 bases left in between. The CDR3 DNA is TGTGCCAGCAGCTTAGTTCGGACAGATGGCTACACCTTC. It translates to CASSLVRTDGYTF.

In the case of this clone: Mismatch with germline at one junction end may stem from a read error. V and J are TRBV4-1 and TRBJ1-2; TRBD1 matches 7 bases. Germline V CDR1 and CDR2: MGHRA, YSYEKL. The CDR3 contains 15 residues. CDR3 protein: CASSHTGVGFYVYTF. In DNA form, the CDR3 reads TGCGCCAGCAGCCACACAGGGGTGGGGTTCTATGTCTACACCTTC.

The chain recombines TRBV14 with TRBJ2-5; 7 nucleotides align to TRBD2. The CDR3 is 17 residues long. CDR1 and CDR2 (germline): SGHDN, FVKESK. V was clipped by 1 base and J by 5 bases; unmatched bases: 13. The CDR3 here is CASSQGIGGFRFETQYF. The CDR3 DNA follows: TGTGCCAGCAGCCAAGGGATCGGGGGGTTTCGGTTCGAGACCCAGTACTTC.

The rearrangement uses TRBV19 and TRBJ1-1; 7 bases align to TRBD1. V lost 6 bases to trimming and J lost 3 bases; unmatched junction nucleotides: 4. The CDR3 sequence is 13 residues long. CDR1 is LNHDA, CDR2 SQIVND, per germline (reference sequence). The CDR3 is CASSPQGDTEAFF. The CDR3 nucleotides are TGTGCCAGTAGCCCCCAGGGGGACACTGAAGCTTTCTTT.

This clone was seen only once. The chain is built from TRBV5-1 and TRBJ1-1; a weak D match, TRBD1 (6 bases). Looked up from germline, CDR1 is SGHRS and CDR2 is YFSETQ. Trimming stripped 2 bases from V and 3 bases from J, with 8 bases between. The CDR3 extends over 13 amino acids. CDR3 sequence (DNA): TGCGCCAGCAGCTTACAGGGATACACTGAAGCTTTCTTT. It translates to CASSLQGYTEAFF. Filled out from reference TRBV5-1 and TRBJ1-1, the complete variable domain reads KAGVTQTPRYLIKTRGQQVTLSCSPISGHRSVSWYQQTPGQGLQFLFEYFSETQRNKGNFPGRFSGRQFSNSRSEMNVSTLELGDSALYLCASSLQGYTEAFFGQGTRLTVV.

This chain connects TRBV28 to TRBJ2-7, with D perhaps matching TRBD1 (5 bases). V was clipped by 6 bases and J by 0 bases, with 9 bases between them. The CDR3 has 13 amino acids. Germline V lookup: CDR1 MDHEN, CDR2 SYDVKM. Written as DNA, the CDR3 is TGTGCCAGCAGCCAGGGCCTCTCCTACGAGCAGTACTTC. Its translation is CASSQGLSYEQYF.

V and J are TRBV10-3 and TRBJ2-1; 8 nucleotides align to TRBD2. CDR3 size: 14 residues. V lost 8 bases, J lost 8 bases, and 11 bases stayed unmatched. CDR1 ENHRY and CDR2 SYGVKD come from the germline V gene. CDR3 amino acids: CAISRGGTMYEQFF. DNA for the CDR3: TGTGCCATCTCTCGCGGGGGGACCATGTATGAGCAGTTCTTC.

Only one count was recorded for this clone. The rearrangement joins TRBV6-1 to TRBJ1-2; D is possibly TRBD1 (6 bases). CDR3 length: 17 residues. V shed 2 bases and J shed 8 bases, with 24 bases lying between them. Germline V gene sequence: CDR1 MNHNS, CDR2 SASEGT. In DNA form, the CDR3 reads TGTGCCAGCAGTGAATTTCCACCCACGACAGGTGTGGTCGGCTACACCTTC. Protein: CASSEFPPTTGVVGYTF.

V gene TRBV28 combines with J gene TRBJ1-1; D gene ambiguous. CDR1 and CDR2 (germline): MDHEN, SYDVKM. This CDR3 region has 12 residues. V was shortened by 2 bases and J by 8 bases, with 9 bases between the two germline ends. The CDR3 coding sequence is TGTGCCAGCAGTTTAATGCCAGTAGAAGCTTTCTTT. Translated: CASSLMPVEAFF.

The V call is TRBV21-1, the J call TRBJ2-7; the table calls TRBD1, which could not be checked here. TRBV21-1 constitutes a pseudogene. There are 14 residues in the CDR3. The CDR3 sequence is CASSKRQGPYEQYV. Here the CDR3 DNA reads TGTGCCAGCAGCAAACGGCAGGGCCCCTACGAGCAGTACGTC.

Written as DNA, the CDR3 is TGTGCCAGTAGTGTGCCACAGGGAGATTTTTATGGCTACACCTTC. Translated: CASSVPQGDFYGYTF. The genes are TRBV19 and TRBJ1-2, with D possibly matching TRBD1 (6 bases). The CDR3 has 15 amino acids. Trimming left V 5 bases short and J 5 bases short, with 18 bases between. Per the germline V gene, CDR1 is LNHDA and CDR2 is SQIVND (reference sequence).

This chain connects TRBV30 to TRBJ1-6; D call uncertain. V lost 0 bases and J lost 14, with 23 bases in between. There are 16 residues in the CDR3. In germline, CDR1 is GTSNPN, CDR2 SVGIG (reference sequence). The CDR3, as DNA: TGTGCCTGGAGTGTAATCGTCTCGGGGTTTGGGTCGTCCCTCCACTTT. Its protein is CAWSVIVSGFGSSLHF.

This clone was detected only a few times. The CDR3 DNA is TGCGCCAGCAGTTACAACCTGAACACTGAAGCTTTCTTT. Residues: CASSYNLNTEAFF. This chain uses TRBV10-1 with TRBJ1-1, with no clear D. Deletions cut 5 bases from V and 0 bases from J, with 7 bases between. Germline CDR1 is WNHNN and CDR2 is SYGVQD (reference sequence). The CDR3 covers 13 residues.

The genes are TRBV5-4 and TRBJ1-4; possible D gene TRBD1, 6 bases. In germline, CDR1 is SGHNT, CDR2 YYREEE (reference sequence). Trimming took 4 bases from V and 3 from J, leaving 13 bases between them. The CDR3 covers 15 residues. For the CDR3, the DNA is TGTGCCAGCAGCAACAAACAGGGACCTAATGAAAAACTGTTTTTT. Protein product: CASSNKQGPNEKLFF. The whole variable domain, remainder taken from reference TRBV5-4 and TRBJ1-4, is ETGVTQSPTHLIKTRGQQVTLRCSSQSGHNTVSWYQQALGQGPQFIFQYYREEENGRGNFPPRFSGLQFPNYSSELNVNALELDDSALYLCASSNKQGPNEKLFFGSGTQLSVL.

The CDR3 DNA is TGCAGCGTCGGGAGACTACAGGGGAACGTCCTGACTTTC. It encodes CSVGRLQGNVLTF. This chain uses TRBV29-1 with TRBJ2-6; a possible D gene is TRBD1 (7 bases). The CDR3 is 13 residues long. Germline V gene sequence: CDR1 SQVTM, CDR2 ANQGSEA. Trimming took off 6 bases at V and 10 bases at J, with 16 bases between the two ends.

The rearrangement joins TRBV2 to TRBJ2-2; perhaps TRBD2 as D (6 bases). This CDR3 is 14 amino acids long. The V gene's germline CDR1 is SNHLY and CDR2 FYNNEI. With 6 bases removed from V and 7 bases from J, the gap between germline ends came to 15 bases. DNA of the CDR3: TGTGCCAGCAGCGTGGAGGGGCGCAACGGGGAGCTGTTTTTT. This translates into CASSVEGRNGELFF.

The chain couples TRBV9 to TRBJ1-6; maybe TRBD1 (6 bases). In germline, CDR1 is SGDLS, CDR2 YYNGEE. The CDR3 loop spans 14 amino acids. The V end was cut by 3 bases, the J end by 9 bases, with 13 bases between. As DNA, the CDR3 is TGTGCCAGCAGCGGCCGGGACACTTTTTCACCCCTCCACTTT. It codes for CASSGRDTFSPLHF.

This chain uses TRBV27 with TRBJ2-2, with a possible D match to TRBD1 (6 bases). Per the germline V gene, CDR1 is MNHEY and CDR2 is SMNVEV (reference sequence). The CDR3 is 14 amino acids. The ends were cut back, 6 bases at V and 4 bases at J, with 12 bases in the middle. The CDR3 DNA reads TGTGCCAGCAGATTACAGGGAAGCACCGGGGAGCTGTTTTTT. The encoded protein is CASRLQGSTGELFF.

This clone has only a few counts. The CDR3 DNA reads as TGTGCCAGCAGTGAACGGCTGGGGACAGGGCCCGCTGAAGCTTTCTTT. Amino acids: CASSERLGTGPAEAFF. The V gene is TRBV6-1, the J gene TRBJ1-1, with 9 bases that match TRBD1. Germline values: CDR1 MNHNS, CDR2 SASEGT. The trim removed 2 bases at V and 6 bases at J, leaving 10 bases unmatched. The CDR3 has 16 residues.